This T cell receptor beta chain was documented in a study of blood T cell repertoires in COVID-19. Looking at the study overall: COVID-19 samples, acute and convalescent, were from the United States, Italy and Spain. PBMCs, B-cell-depleted T cells, or T cells provided the cDNA or gDNA that made up the material.

This clone was detected only a few times. The trim removed 0 bases at V and 1 base at J, leaving 0 bases unmatched. CDR3 length: 15 amino acids. CDR1 and CDR2 from the germline V gene are MRHNA and SNTAGT. In the study's own analysis: For nucleated cells, counts were estimated from reference gene primer amplification. Here immunoSEQ multiplex PCR was the method, and the copy in TCRdb shows in-frame clones only, minus some. V, J and clone size were drawn from that table, and D and trimming were deduced from the DNA. This table has about 90,000 clones, approximately 90% appearing once. This receptor was identified in a human donor with active COVID-19. The donor label of this sample is uncertain. This sequence joins TRBV6-4 and TRBJ2-1, with 7 positions matching TRBD2. The source material was peripheral blood. The CDR3 DNA reads as TGTGCCAGCAGTGACTCTAGCGGGTCCTACAATGAGCAGTTCTTC. It is translated as CASSDSSGSYNEQFF.